This T cell receptor (beta chain) was profiled in a study of technical replicates of blood from four donors. The protocol was immunoSEQ multiplex PCR, while the TCRdb copy is restricted to in-frame clones and leaves out a portion. The sample comprises about 44,000 clones, about 96% of which are singletons, and 0.37% rests with the top ten. Germline V gene sequence: CDR1 SGDLS, CDR2 YYNGEE. J gave up 3 bases and V 4 bases, and 7 bases lay outside the gene matches. The CDR3 consists of 15 residues. V and J are TRBV9 and TRBJ2-1; 7 bases align to TRBD2. The sequenced material came from T cells isolated from PBMCs. This TCR was sampled from a human donor in good health. The CDR3, as DNA: TGTGCCAGCAGCCCCTGGGGGGAGGGCTACAATGAGCAGTTCTTC. It is translated as CASSPWGEGYNEQFF.